The entry below gives a single T cell receptor beta chain sequence along with its context. These data belong to a study of blood T cell repertoires in COVID-19. Study-level information: T cells, B-cell-depleted T cells, or PBMCs provided the cDNA or gDNA that served as material.

As originally analysed: Researchers report that nucleated cell counts were estimated from reference gene primer amplification. The protocol was immunoSEQ multiplex PCR, while the TCRdb copy is restricted to in-frame clones and leaves out a portion. D and trimming come from the DNA, and the V and J calls and clone size come from that table. The sample lists over 100,000 clones, roughly 85% seen once, with over 15% in the top ten. Germline assignment: CDR1 SNHLY and CDR2 FYNNEI. The CDR3 covers 12 residues. The V end was cut by 7 bases, the J end by 3 bases, with 9 bases between. The sequence was collected from a woman aged 55 to 70 with acute or convalescent COVID-19. What was sequenced was peripheral blood. This chain links TRBV2 with TRBJ1-2; D is unclear. The CDR3 coding sequence is TGTGCCAGCACTGGGAGAGACTATGGCTACACCTTC. Translated: CASTGRDYGYTF.